The 29 T cell receptor beta chains below come from one sample, sequenced in a study of a mutant IDH1 vaccine in newly diagnosed glioma. These TCRs' antigens remain unknown. The table came from immunoSEQ multiplex PCR; TCRdb's copy has only in-frame clones and leaves some out. The sample shows about 30,000 clones, about four fifths of them seen only once. The time point here: week 5, during vaccination. A single vaccine dose contained 300 ug of mutant IDH1 20-mer peptide, and topical imiquimod was used with it. The sample consisted of PBMCs, taken from a glioma patient whose treatment included an IDH1 peptide vaccine. The receptors derive from a man in his thirties or forties with glioma.

The V call is TRBV19, the J call TRBJ2-6; D is possibly TRBD2 (7 bases). This CDR3 is built from 16 residues. Per the germline V gene, CDR1 is LNHDA and CDR2 is SQIVND (reference sequence). With 7 bases removed from V and 1 base from J, the gap between germline ends came to 14 bases. This chain's CDR3 is CASKTGRGSGANVLTF. The CDR3 DNA sequence: TGTGCCAGTAAAACGGGGAGGGGGTCTGGGGCCAACGTCCTGACTTTC.

This sequence joins TRBV6-4 and TRBJ1-1; TRBD1 aligns across 9 bases. V dropped 7 bases and J dropped 4; count of bases not matched to a gene: 4. Germline values: CDR1 MRHNA, CDR2 SNTAGT. The CDR3 consists of 13 residues. The CDR3 DNA reads as TGTGCCAGCAAGTCGGACAGGGGCACTGAAGCTTTCTTT. It encodes CASKSDRGTEAFF.

The chain has TRBV6-1 and TRBJ1-2; no firm D call. Trimming removed 6 bases at V and 6 bases at J, with 11 bases between. The V gene's germline CDR1 is MNHNS and CDR2 SASEGT. The CDR3 has 12 amino acids. This CDR3 is CASRPGRDGYTF. The CDR3 region has the DNA TGTGCCAGCAGGCCGGGGAGGGATGGCTACACCTTC.

The rearrangement links TRBV4-1 to TRBJ1-6; TRBD1 might be the D (6 bases). CDR1 and CDR2 (germline): MGHRA, YSYEKL. V dropped 3 bases and J dropped 0 bases, with 15 bases sitting between them. The CDR3 is 18 residues long. The CDR3 region has the DNA TGCGCCAGCAGCCAGCCACGGGGGGCTCCCTCCTATAATTCACCCCTCCACTTT. As protein: CASSQPRGAPSYNSPLHF.

A single count supports this clone. The chain joins TRBV7-7 to TRBJ2-1; TRBD2 matches 7 bases. CDR3 length: 13 residues. The germline V gene has CDR1 SSHAT and CDR2 FNYEAQ (reference sequence). After removal of 8 bases from V and 6 bases from J, the junction contained 7 bases not matched to a gene. The CDR3 reads CASSRGVSNEQFF. CDR3 DNA sequence: TGTGCCAGCTCTCGGGGGGTTTCCAATGAGCAGTTCTTC. The variable domain in full, completed from reference TRBV7-7 and TRBJ2-1, reads GAGVSQSPRYKVTKRGQDVTLRCDPISSHATLYWYQQALGQGPEFLTYFNYEAQPDKSGLPSDRFSAERPEGSISTLTIQRTEQRDSAMYRCASSRGVSNEQFFGPGTRLTVL.

This chain uses TRBV9 with TRBJ1-1, with D possibly TRBD1 on 6 matching bases. CDR1 is SGDLS, CDR2 YYNGEE, per germline. The CDR3 is made up of 15 amino acids. V lost 6 bases and J 3 bases, leaving 18 bases between the germline ends. The CDR3 DNA follows: TGTGCCAGCACCCTGGAAGGGGGGTGGGACACTGAAGCTTTCTTT. Encoded protein: CASTLEGGWDTEAFF.

The rearrangement uses TRBV30 and TRBJ1-5; D is uncertain. Germline loops: CDR1 GTSNPN, CDR2 SVGIG (reference sequence). The CDR3 loop spans 12 amino acids. Deletions cut 2 bases from V and 4 bases from J, with 6 bases between. The chain's CDR3 is CAWSRRNQPQHF. The CDR3 nucleotides are TGTGCCTGGAGTCGACGGAATCAGCCCCAGCATTTT.

This rearrangement joins TRBV5-1 to TRBJ2-1, with TRBD2 matching 7 bases. In germline, CDR1 is SGHRS, CDR2 YFSETQ. The CDR3 runs 13 residues. V shed 2 bases and J 4 bases; nucleotides not matched to a gene: 0. The CDR3 region is CASSFSGYNEQFF. The CDR3 DNA follows: TGCGCCAGCAGCTTTAGCGGGTACAATGAGCAGTTCTTC.

This rearrangement joins TRBV7-9 to TRBJ2-7, with D perhaps TRBD1 (6 bases). With 4 bases removed from V and 0 bases from J, the gap between germline ends came to 22 bases. Germline V lookup: CDR1 SEHNR, CDR2 FQNEAQ (reference sequence). The CDR3 runs to 18 residues. The CDR3 is CASSSISDPWTVSYEQYF. In DNA, the CDR3 is TGTGCCAGCAGCTCAATTTCTGACCCGTGGACAGTCTCCTACGAGCAGTACTTC. Full variable domain (outside the CDR3, taken from reference TRBV7-9 and TRBJ2-7): DTGVSQNPRHKITKRGQNVTFRCDPISEHNRLYWYRQTLGQGPEFLTYFQNEAQLEKSRLLSDRFSAERPKGSFSTLEIQRTEQGDSAMYLCASSSISDPWTVSYEQYFGPGTRLTVT.

This clone occurred once. The gene calls are TRBV4-1 and TRBJ1-4; a possible D gene is TRBD1 (5 bases). The CDR3 loop spans 13 amino acids. With 1 base removed from V and 11 bases from J, the gap between germline ends came to 11 bases. In germline, CDR1 is MGHRA, CDR2 YSYEKL. The CDR3 DNA is TGCGCCAGCAGCCAAGGCGGGACTGGGAAACTGTTTTTT. Residues: CASSQGGTGKLFF.

The genes are TRBV5-1 and TRBJ1-2, with D maybe TRBD1 (5 bases). Germline CDR1 SGHRS, CDR2 YFSETQ. This CDR3 has 13 residues. Trimming took off 0 bases at V and 2 bases at J, with 5 bases between the two ends. CDR3 DNA: TGCGCCAGCAGCTTGGGACAGAACTATGGCTACACCTTC. This gives the protein CASSLGQNYGYTF. Full variable domain (rest looked up from reference TRBV5-1 and TRBJ1-2): KAGVTQTPRYLIKTRGQQVTLSCSPISGHRSVSWYQQTPGQGLQFLFEYFSETQRNKGNFPGRFSGRQFSNSRSEMNVSTLELGDSALYLCASSLGQNYGYTFGSGTRLTVV.

Here the CDR3 DNA reads TGTGCCAGCAGCGTTCGACCGGACACTGAAGCTTTCTTT. This codes for CASSVRPDTEAFF. The rearrangement uses TRBV5-4 and TRBJ1-1, with D unresolved. V gave up 4 bases and J gave up 3 bases, with 10 bases separating them. Germline CDR1 SGHNT, CDR2 YYREEE (reference sequence). CDR3 size: 13 residues.

V gene TRBV6-5 combines with J gene TRBJ1-1, with D maybe TRBD1 (6 bases). The CDR3 sequence is 13 residues long. Germline CDR1 and CDR2: MNHEY and SVGAGI. V lost 5 bases and J 1 base, leaving 8 bases between the germline ends. The CDR3 DNA sequence: TGTGCCAGCAGTAGGGGGTGGAACACTGAAGCTTTCTTT. Amino acids: CASSRGWNTEAFF.

This sequence joins TRBV7-2 and TRBJ2-7; 7 positions match TRBD2. V shed 1 base, J shed 6 bases, and the junction held 9 bases outside the gene matches. The CDR3 is made up of 15 amino acids. Germline V gene lookup returns CDR1 SGHTA and CDR2 FQGNSA. In DNA form, the CDR3 reads TGTGCCAGCAGCTTAGGTGGACTAGAAGGGCGCGAGCAGTACTTC. This encodes CASSLGGLEGREQYF.

J is TRBJ1-4 and V is TRBV29-1; D gene ambiguous. This CDR3 has 13 amino acids. Germline V gives CDR1 SQVTM, CDR2 ANQGSEA. Deletions cut 6 bases from V and 0 bases from J, with 8 bases between. The chain's CDR3 is CSVRESTNEKLFF. The DNA for the CDR3 is TGCAGCGTCCGGGAATCAACTAATGAAAAACTGTTTTTT.

The genes are TRBV5-1 and TRBJ1-3, with TRBD1 matching over 7 bases. Germline-derived CDR1 and CDR2 are SGHRS and YFSETQ. The J segment lost 4 bases and the V segment lost 7 bases, leaving 8 bases of the junction unmatched. This CDR3 comprises 14 residues. This CDR3 reads CASGTGESGNTIYF. For the CDR3, the DNA is TGCGCCAGCGGTACAGGGGAGAGCGGAAACACCATATATTTT.

The gene calls are TRBV6-5 and TRBJ2-5; D is perhaps TRBD2 (6 bases). The length of the CDR3 is 15 residues. CDR1 and CDR2 (germline): MNHEY, SVGAGI. Trimming shortened V by 6 bases and J by 5 bases, and 19 bases separated the two germline ends. The CDR3 coding sequence is TGTGCCAGCAGCGGGTTGCCCCATCGGGGGGAGACCCAGTACTTC. It encodes CASSGLPHRGETQYF.

The genes are TRBV5-6 and TRBJ2-7, with 9 bases that match TRBD2. The CDR3 length is 17 residues. The germline gives CDR1 SGHDT, CDR2 YYEEEE. V lost 0 bases to trimming and J lost 0 bases; unmatched junction nucleotides: 7. This CDR3 reads CASSLAEAGGPSYEQYF. For the CDR3, the DNA is TGTGCCAGCAGCTTGGCGGAAGCGGGAGGCCCCTCCTACGAGCAGTACTTC.

Written as DNA, the CDR3 is TGTGCCAGCAGCGTAGCTCCGGGACAGGCCTACGAGCAGTACTTC. This gives the protein CASSVAPGQAYEQYF. V is TRBV9 and J is TRBJ2-7; 8 bases are shared with TRBD1. There are 15 residues in the CDR3. V was clipped by 0 bases and J by 2 bases; unmatched bases: 4. The germline CDR1 and CDR2 sequences are SGDLS and YYNGEE.

V usage is TRBV15 and J usage is TRBJ2-5; 8 nucleotides line up with TRBD2. After removal of 0 bases from V and 4 bases from J, the junction contained 4 bases not matched to a gene. The CDR3 runs to 15 residues. Germline lookup yields CDR1 LNHNV and CDR2 YYDKDF (reference sequence). For the CDR3, the DNA is TGTGCCACCAGCAGAGATGGACTAGCAGGAGAGACCCAGTACTTC. It codes for CATSRDGLAGETQYF.

This clone was seen a few times. The chain joins TRBV6-1 to TRBJ2-1; 7 bases agree with TRBD2. This CDR3 has 16 amino acids. Germline CDR1 MNHNS, CDR2 SASEGT. J was trimmed by 5 bases and V by 0 bases; bases with no gene match: 7. The CDR3 DNA sequence: TGTGCCAGCAGTGAAGCTCGGTGGGGGGGTCACAATGAGCAGTTCTTC. Translating gives CASSEARWGGHNEQFF.

The J gene is TRBJ2-5, the V gene TRBV5-1, with D perhaps matching TRBD1 or TRBD2 (5 bases each). The V gene lost 3 bases and the J gene lost 5 bases, with 17 bases spanning the gap. The CDR3 covers 15 residues. Germline V gene lookup returns CDR1 SGHRS and CDR2 YFSETQ. This CDR3 is CASSWLGAFEETQYF. The CDR3 bases are TGCGCCAGCAGCTGGCTCGGGGCGTTCGAGGAGACCCAGTACTTC. Full variable domain (rest looked up from reference TRBV5-1 and TRBJ2-5): KAGVTQTPRYLIKTRGQQVTLSCSPISGHRSVSWYQQTPGQGLQFLFEYFSETQRNKGNFPGRFSGRQFSNSRSEMNVSTLELGDSALYLCASSWLGAFEETQYFGPGTRLLVL.

This clone appeared once. V usage is TRBV19 and J usage is TRBJ1-1; D uncertain. With 3 bases removed from V and 1 base from J, the gap between germline ends came to 3 bases. In germline, CDR1 is LNHDA, CDR2 SQIVND (reference sequence). This CDR3 spans 12 amino acids. CDR3 sequence: CASSMENTEAFF. The CDR3 region has the DNA TGTGCCAGTAGTATGGAGAACACTGAAGCTTTCTTT.

This sequence joins TRBV11-1 and TRBJ1-2; D is undetermined. The CDR3 consists of 14 residues. Trimming stripped 5 bases from V and 4 bases from J, with 14 bases between. CDR1 and CDR2 from the germline V gene are SGHAT and FQDESV (reference sequence). The CDR3 DNA reads as TGTGCCAGCAGCCCGGGAACCCTGAGCTATGGCTACACCTTC. Residues: CASSPGTLSYGYTF.

V usage is TRBV28 and J usage is TRBJ2-3; 8 bases map to TRBD1. V was pared by 10 bases and J by 5 bases, with 8 bases of the junction left unmatched. Germline CDR1 reads MDHEN; CDR2 reads SYDVKM. This CDR3 contains 13 residues. CDR3 coding DNA: TGTGCCACCTTGGACAGGGTAGGAGATACGCAGTATTTT. This encodes CATLDRVGDTQYF.

The V call is TRBV5-1, the J call TRBJ2-3, with 7 bases identical to TRBD2. J lost 0 bases, V lost 4 bases, and 5 bases had no gene match. The CDR3 is 15 amino acids. From germline, CDR1 is SGHRS and CDR2 YFSETQ. CDR3 in DNA: TGCGCCAGCAGCAATTACGGGAGGAGCACAGATACGCAGTATTTT. It codes for CASSNYGRSTDTQYF.

This clone was picked up a small number of times. V usage is TRBV13 and J usage is TRBJ2-5; weak D call: TRBD2 (5 bases). Germline values: CDR1 PRHDT, CDR2 FYEKMQ (reference sequence). V lost 5 bases, J lost 7 bases, and 14 bases lay in between. The length of the CDR3 is 13 residues. The CDR3: CASSPGGLTTQYF. In DNA form, the CDR3 reads TGTGCCAGCAGCCCCGGCGGGTTGACGACCCAGTACTTC.

This chain joins TRBV6-4 and TRBJ2-1; TRBD2 matches at 9 bases. The J segment lost 8 bases and the V segment lost 0 bases, leaving 8 bases of the junction unmatched. In germline, CDR1 is MRHNA, CDR2 SNTAGT. The CDR3 loop spans 16 amino acids. The CDR3 reads CASSDSVAGDVDEQFF. The CDR3 nucleotides are TGTGCCAGCAGTGACTCGGTAGCGGGAGACGTCGATGAGCAGTTCTTC.

This clone was counted between two and nine times. The chain couples TRBV4-1 to TRBJ1-5; D is unclear. V lost 0 bases and J 7 bases, leaving 10 bases between the germline ends. The CDR3 contains 14 residues. Germline V gives CDR1 MGHRA, CDR2 YSYEKL. The CDR3 spells CASSQDRNNQPQHF. As DNA, the CDR3 is TGCGCCAGCAGCCAAGATCGGAACAACCAGCCCCAGCATTTT.